The 21 T cell receptor beta chains below come from one sample, sequenced in a study of regulatory T cells in long-lasting Graves disease. Described time point: newly diagnosed GD, antithyroid drugs for less than 3 months. Extracted PBMC RNA gave rise to the TCR library. Assembly of TCR beta libraries relied on iRepertoire HTBI primers together with Arm-PCR of CDR3 regions. MiXCR, run by TCRdb on the multiplex PCR reads, gives a single entry per CDR3 protein. The sample consists of 300,000 to 450,000 distinct CDR3 sequences, roughly 16% of them appearing once. The sequenced sample was peripheral blood mononuclear cells (PBMCs), obtained at new diagnosis, from a patient treated with antithyroid drugs. The source of these receptors is a female donor with Graves disease.

This clonotype was recorded at least ten times. The chain couples TRBV30 to TRBJ1-2; D is ambiguous. Germline CDR1 reads GTSNPN; CDR2 reads SVGIG (reference sequence). V was shortened by 6 bases and J by 4 bases, with 9 bases between the two germline ends. This CDR3 is 11 amino acids long. This chain's CDR3 is CACPGIYGYTF. The CDR3 DNA sequence: TGTGCCTGTCCCGGGATCTATGGCTACACCTTC.

This clonotype was counted between two and nine times. The chain recombines TRBV10-3 with TRBJ1-6; D ambiguous. Germline V gene lookup returns CDR1 ENHRY and CDR2 SYGVKD. With 0 bases removed from V and 8 bases from J, the gap between germline ends came to 14 bases. The CDR3 covers 16 residues. The CDR3 loop reads CAISESTLRRYSPLHF. CDR3 nucleotide sequence: TGTGCCATCAGTGAGTCGACTCTACGAAGATATTCACCCCTCCACTTT.

This clonotype was seen at least ten times. The V call is TRBV7-9, the J call TRBJ2-1, with TRBD1 as a possible D gene (5 bases). The CDR3 is 14 residues long. Germline CDR1 is SEHNR and CDR2 is FQNEAQ (reference sequence). The CDR3 reads CALSKQDPYNEQFF. CDR3 nucleotides: TGTGCGCTCAGCAAACAGGACCCCTACAATGAGCAGTTCTTC.

V usage is TRBV7-2 and J usage is TRBJ2-3; D perhaps matches TRBD2 (5 bases). Trimming took off 1 base at V and 3 bases at J, with 8 bases between the two ends. The CDR3 totals 14 residues. Looked up from germline, CDR1 is SGHTA and CDR2 is FQGNSA. CDR3 DNA sequence: TGTGCCAGCAGCTTAGAACGGACTACAGATACGCAGTATTTT. As protein: CASSLERTTDTQYF. Complete variable domain (other parts from reference TRBV7-2 and TRBJ2-3): GAGVSQSPSNKVTEKGKDVELRCDPISGHTALYWYRQSLGQGLEFLIYFQGNSAPDKSGLPSDRFSAERTGGSVSTLTIQRTQQEDSAVYLCASSLERTTDTQYFGPGTRLTVL.

This clonotype has at least ten counts. This sequence joins TRBV2 and TRBJ1-1, with D unresolved. The CDR3 loop spans 12 amino acids. The ends were cut back, 7 bases at V and 0 bases at J, with 6 bases in the middle. Germline V gives CDR1 SNHLY, CDR2 FYNNEI. CDR3 DNA sequence: TGTGCCAGCAAGAAGGTGAACACTGAAGCTTTCTTT. This codes for CASKKVNTEAFF.

The rearrangement links TRBV19 to TRBJ1-5; unclear D gene. CDR3 length: 14 residues. Trimming removed 7 bases at V and 4 bases at J, with 14 bases between. CDR1 LNHDA and CDR2 SQIVND come from the germline V gene (reference sequence). Written as DNA, the CDR3 is TGTGCCAGTACCCCCGGACCGCTTAATCAGCCCCAGCATTTT. This translates into CASTPGPLNQPQHF.

This clonotype was seen repeatedly, ten times or more. The chain joins TRBV28 to TRBJ1-5; 12 positions match TRBD1. CDR1 MDHEN and CDR2 SYDVKM come from the germline V gene. The junction had 14 bases not matched to a gene; V was cut back by 6 bases and J by 2 bases. This CDR3 is 19 amino acids long. The CDR3 loop is CASRPPGQGALRGNQPQHF. CDR3 DNA: TGTGCCAGCAGGCCTCCGGGACAGGGGGCTCTTCGGGGCAATCAGCCCCAGCATTTT.

This clonotype was observed at least ten times. V usage is TRBV5-1 and J usage is TRBJ1-1, with D maybe TRBD1 (6 bases). The CDR3 length is 14 residues. CDR1 SGHRS and CDR2 YFSETQ come from the germline V gene. V was cut by 10 bases and J by 2 bases, with 18 bases left in between. CDR3 in amino acids: CAGQTGRQNTEAFF. CDR3 bases: TGCGCCGGCCAAACAGGGCGGCAAAACACTGAAGCTTTCTTT. Combining the CDR3 with reference TRBV5-1 and TRBJ1-1 gives the whole variable domain KAGVTQTPRYLIKTRGQQVTLSCSPISGHRSVSWYQQTPGQGLQFLFEYFSETQRNKGNFPGRFSGRQFSNSRSEMNVSTLELGDSALYLCAGQTGRQNTEAFFGQGTRLTVV.

This chain joins TRBV3-2 and TRBJ2-7; TRBD2, as called in the table, went unchecked against the DNA. TRBV3-2 is a recognized pseudogene. The CDR3 is 19 residues long. The CDR3, as DNA: TGTGCCAGCAGCCAAACGAAAACGGCCCGAGCGGACCGCTCCTACGAGCAGTACTTC. Its protein product is CASSQTKTARADRSYEQYF.

This clonotype was seen ten or more times. The chain uses TRBV27 and TRBJ2-1; no clear D. The J call may be faulty, since TRBJ2-5 better matches the DNA end. Germline CDR1 and CDR2: MNHEY and SMNVEV (reference sequence). This CDR3 region has 13 residues. CDR3 sequence reads: CASSPNELETQYF. CDR3 DNA sequence: TGTGCCAGCAGCCCCAATGAGCTCGAGACCCAGTACTTC.

This clonotype was found many times. The chain couples TRBV2 to TRBJ1-5; the D gene is possibly TRBD1 (5 bases). In germline, CDR1 is SNHLY, CDR2 FYNNEI. The CDR3 contains 16 residues. With 5 bases removed from V and 0 bases from J, the gap between germline ends came to 14 bases. CDR3 DNA sequence: TGTGCCAGCAGTTCATCAGGGCCTCATAGCAATCAGCCCCAGCATTTT. Translation: CASSSSGPHSNQPQHF.

This clonotype was counted between two and nine times. The chain carries TRBV2 and TRBJ1-1; no firm D call. The V end lost 2 bases, the J end lost 0 bases, and 4 bases lay between the germline ends. CDR3 length: 13 residues. Per the germline V gene, CDR1 is SNHLY and CDR2 is FYNNEI. This chain's CDR3 is CASSEWVNTEAFF. CDR3 DNA: TGTGCCAGCAGTGAATGGGTGAACACTGAAGCTTTCTTT.

This clonotype was picked up many times. The chain carries TRBV20-1 and TRBJ1-6, with D hard to call. Germline CDR1 reads DFQATT; CDR2 reads SNEGSKA (reference sequence). Trimming removed 0 bases from V and 10 bases from J, with 19 bases in between. CDR3 length: 16 residues. This CDR3 is CSARDFGQLRVSPLHF. CDR3 nucleotides: TGCAGTGCTAGAGATTTTGGGCAGCTTAGAGTGTCACCCCTCCACTTT.

This clonotype was counted only a few times. This chain connects TRBV6-9 to TRBJ1-4; 7 bases line up with TRBD1. Per germline, CDR1 MNHGY and CDR2 SVAAGI. The CDR3 runs 15 residues. V was clipped by 4 bases and J by 5 bases; unmatched bases: 7. In DNA, the CDR3 is TGTGCCAGCAGTTCCCCGACGACAGGGAATGAAAAACTGTTTTTT. It codes for CASSSPTTGNEKLFF.

This chain uses TRBV7-2 with TRBJ2-7; D is possibly TRBD2 (7 bases). CDR3 length: 14 residues. Germline CDR1 SGHTA, CDR2 FQGNSA. The ends were cut back, 4 bases at V and 3 bases at J, with 13 bases in the middle. The DNA of the CDR3 is TGTGCCAGCAGCTGGGAGGGACATAACTACGAGCAGTACTTC. This sequence encodes CASSWEGHNYEQYF.

This clonotype was observed at least ten times. This sequence joins TRBV7-9 and TRBJ2-5; TRBD2 aligns across 8 bases. The CDR3 runs to 15 residues. Unmatched junction bases numbered 7, after V lost 5 bases and J lost 2 bases. Germline V gives CDR1 SEHNR, CDR2 FQNEAQ (reference sequence). The CDR3 DNA reads TGTGCCAGCAGCCCCGGGGGGGCGGGACAAGAGACCCAGTACTTC. It yields the protein CASSPGGAGQETQYF.

The rearrangement uses TRBV6-1 and TRBJ2-7, with 9 bases lining up with TRBD2. Germline V CDR1 and CDR2: MNHNS, SASEGT. Trimming took 5 bases from V and 0 from J; bases not matched to a gene: 5. The CDR3 runs to 15 residues. The CDR3 loop reads CASSNLAGSSYEQYF. The DNA for the CDR3 is TGTGCCAGCAGTAACCTAGCGGGAAGCTCCTACGAGCAGTACTTC.

There are many counts of this clonotype. The genes are TRBV20-1 and TRBJ2-7; 8 positions match TRBD1. The CDR3 sequence is 14 residues long. Losses at the gene ends were 7 bases for V and 0 bases for J; bases not matched to a gene: 8. Germline V lookup: CDR1 DFQATT, CDR2 SNEGSKA (reference sequence). CDR3 nucleotides: TGCAGTGGCCAGGGACAGGCTAGCTCCTACGAGCAGTACTTC. This gives the protein CSGQGQASSYEQYF.

In its sample, this clonotype was seen many times. V gene TRBV27 combines with J gene TRBJ1-5; D is unresolved. There are 16 residues in the CDR3. V was cut by 1 base and J by 0 bases, with 10 bases left in between. Germline CDR1 reads MNHEY; CDR2 reads SMNVEV (reference sequence). CDR3 sequence reads: CASSLLSQYSNQPQHF. The CDR3, as DNA: TGTGCCAGCAGTTTATTATCACAGTATAGCAATCAGCCCCAGCATTTT.

This clonotype was observed at least ten times. The V and J genes are TRBV7-9 and TRBJ2-3; 9 bases map to TRBD1. The CDR3 has 16 amino acids. Trimming cost V 5 bases and J 1 base; bases outside gene matches: 7. CDR1 is SEHNR, CDR2 FQNEAQ, per germline (reference sequence). As DNA, the CDR3 is TGTGCCAGCAGCCGGACAGGGGCGGGGGGCACAGATACGCAGTATTTT. This encodes CASSRTGAGGTDTQYF.

This chain joins TRBV7-9 and TRBJ2-2, with 11 bases aligning to TRBD2. After removal of 5 bases from V and 7 bases from J, the junction contained 6 bases not matched to a gene. Per germline, CDR1 SEHNR and CDR2 FQNEAQ (reference sequence). The CDR3 is 15 amino acids. The CDR3 DNA is TGTGCCAGCAGCAAAACTAGCGGGAGTGGCGGGGAGCTGTTTTTT. This gives the protein CASSKTSGSGGELFF.